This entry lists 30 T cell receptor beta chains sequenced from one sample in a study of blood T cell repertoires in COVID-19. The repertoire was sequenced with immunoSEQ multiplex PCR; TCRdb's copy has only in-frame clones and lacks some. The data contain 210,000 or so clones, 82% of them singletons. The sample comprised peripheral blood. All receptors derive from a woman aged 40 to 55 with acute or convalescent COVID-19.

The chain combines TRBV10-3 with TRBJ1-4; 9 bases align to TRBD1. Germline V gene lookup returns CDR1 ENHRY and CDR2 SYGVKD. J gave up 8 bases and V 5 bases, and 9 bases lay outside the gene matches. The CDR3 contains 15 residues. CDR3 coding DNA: TGTGCCATCAGTCAAACGACAGGGGGGGACGAAAAACTGTTTTTT. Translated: CAISQTTGGDEKLFF.

The CDR3 spells CASSPGQGREIQNYTF. For the CDR3, the DNA is TGTGCCAGCAGTCCGGGACAGGGTAGGGAAATTCAAAACTACACCTTC. V gene TRBV27 combines with J gene TRBJ1-2; 9 bases align to TRBD1. Germline CDR1 is MNHEY and CDR2 is SMNVEV (reference sequence). V shed 5 bases, J shed 10 bases, and the junction held 17 bases outside the gene matches. This CDR3 spans 16 amino acids.

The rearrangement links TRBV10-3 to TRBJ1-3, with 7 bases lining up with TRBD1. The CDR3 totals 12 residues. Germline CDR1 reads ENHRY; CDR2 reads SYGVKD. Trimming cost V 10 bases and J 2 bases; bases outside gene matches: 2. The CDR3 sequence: CATQGAGNTIYF. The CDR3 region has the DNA TGTGCCACCCAGGGGGCTGGAAACACCATATATTTT.

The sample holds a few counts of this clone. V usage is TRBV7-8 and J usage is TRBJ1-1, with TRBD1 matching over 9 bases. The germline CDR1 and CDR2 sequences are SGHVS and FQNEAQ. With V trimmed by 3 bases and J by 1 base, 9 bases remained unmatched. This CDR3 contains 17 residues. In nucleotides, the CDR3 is TGTGCCAGCAGCTTGGCTAACAGGGGGCTAGGGAACACTGAAGCTTTCTTT. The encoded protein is CASSLANRGLGNTEAFF.

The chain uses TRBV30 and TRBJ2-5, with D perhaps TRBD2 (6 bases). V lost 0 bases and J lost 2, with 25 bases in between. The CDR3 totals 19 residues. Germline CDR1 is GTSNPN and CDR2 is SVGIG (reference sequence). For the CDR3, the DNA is TGTGCCTGGAGTGTCTATTGGCCTGTATTGGGGGGAAAACAAGAGACCCAGTACTTC. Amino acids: CAWSVYWPVLGGKQETQYF.

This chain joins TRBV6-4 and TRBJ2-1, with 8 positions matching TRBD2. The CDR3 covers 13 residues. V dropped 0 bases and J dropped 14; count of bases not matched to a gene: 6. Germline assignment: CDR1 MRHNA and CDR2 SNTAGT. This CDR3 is CASSDSSSGMKFF. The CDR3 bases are TGTGCCAGCAGTGACTCGAGTAGCGGGATGAAGTTCTTC.

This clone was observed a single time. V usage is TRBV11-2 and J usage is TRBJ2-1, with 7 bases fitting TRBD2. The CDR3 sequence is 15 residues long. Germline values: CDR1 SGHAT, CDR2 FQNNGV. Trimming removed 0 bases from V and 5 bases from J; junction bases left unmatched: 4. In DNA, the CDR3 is TGTGCCAGCAGCTTAGAAGCGGGATTCAACAATGAGCAGTTCTTC. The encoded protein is CASSLEAGFNNEQFF.

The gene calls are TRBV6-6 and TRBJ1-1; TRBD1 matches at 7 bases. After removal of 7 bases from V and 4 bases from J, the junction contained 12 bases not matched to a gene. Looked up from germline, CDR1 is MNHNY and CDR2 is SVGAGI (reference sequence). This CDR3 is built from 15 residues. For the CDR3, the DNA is TGTGCCAGCACCCCCGACAGGGCCGTTGGCACTGAAGCTTTCTTT. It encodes CASTPDRAVGTEAFF.

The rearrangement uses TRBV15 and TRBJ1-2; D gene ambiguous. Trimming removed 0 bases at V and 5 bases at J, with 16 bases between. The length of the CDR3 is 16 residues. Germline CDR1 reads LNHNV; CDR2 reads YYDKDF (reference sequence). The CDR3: CATSRDQVFRPYGYTF. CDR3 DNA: TGTGCCACCAGCAGAGATCAGGTGTTTCGTCCATATGGCTACACCTTC.

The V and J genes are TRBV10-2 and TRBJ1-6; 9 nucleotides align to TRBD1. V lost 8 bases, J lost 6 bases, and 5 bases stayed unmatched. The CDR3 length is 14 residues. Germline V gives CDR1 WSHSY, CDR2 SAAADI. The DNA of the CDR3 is TGCGCCAGCCGTGGGACAGGGCCTAATTCACCCCTCCACTTT. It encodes CASRGTGPNSPLHF.

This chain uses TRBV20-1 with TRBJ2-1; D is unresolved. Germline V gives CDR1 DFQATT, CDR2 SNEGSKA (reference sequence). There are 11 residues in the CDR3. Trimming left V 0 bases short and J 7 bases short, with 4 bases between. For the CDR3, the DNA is TGCAGTGCTAGAGATGAGAATGAGCAGTTCTTC. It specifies CSARDENEQFF.

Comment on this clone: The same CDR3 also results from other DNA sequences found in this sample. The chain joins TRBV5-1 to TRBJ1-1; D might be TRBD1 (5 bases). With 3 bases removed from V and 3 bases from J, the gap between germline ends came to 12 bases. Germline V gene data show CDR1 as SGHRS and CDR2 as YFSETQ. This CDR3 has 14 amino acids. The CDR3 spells CASSSAGGYTEAFF. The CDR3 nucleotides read TGCGCCAGCAGCTCTGCTGGGGGGTACACTGAAGCTTTCTTT.

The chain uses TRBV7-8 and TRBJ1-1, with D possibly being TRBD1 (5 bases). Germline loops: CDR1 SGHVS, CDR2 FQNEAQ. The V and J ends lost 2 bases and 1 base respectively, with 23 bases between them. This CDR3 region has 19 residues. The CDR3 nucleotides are TGTGCCAGCAGCTTATATTCCGGGGGGGGAGTCTTCGGGAACACTGAAGCTTTCTTT. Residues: CASSLYSGGGVFGNTEAFF.

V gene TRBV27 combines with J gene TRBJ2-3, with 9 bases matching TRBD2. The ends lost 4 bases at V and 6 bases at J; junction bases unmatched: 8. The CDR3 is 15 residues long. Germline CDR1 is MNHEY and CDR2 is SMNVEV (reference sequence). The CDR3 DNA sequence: TGTGCCAGCAGTTCGTTAGCGGGGGCTGAGGATACGCAGTATTTT. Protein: CASSSLAGAEDTQYF.

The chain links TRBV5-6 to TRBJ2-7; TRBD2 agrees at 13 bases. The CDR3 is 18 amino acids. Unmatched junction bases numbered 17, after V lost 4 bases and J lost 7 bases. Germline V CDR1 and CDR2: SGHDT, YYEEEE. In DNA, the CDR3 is TGTGCCAGCAGCCGATCAGGATGGGGGACTAGCGGGATAGGTGAGCAGTACTTC. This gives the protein CASSRSGWGTSGIGEQYF. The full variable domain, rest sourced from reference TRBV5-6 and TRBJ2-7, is DAGVTQSPTHLIKTRGQQVTLRCSPKSGHDTVSWYQQALGQGPQFIFQYYEEEERQRGNFPDRFSGHQFPNYSSELNVNALLLGDSALYLCASSRSGWGTSGIGEQYFGPGTRLTVT.

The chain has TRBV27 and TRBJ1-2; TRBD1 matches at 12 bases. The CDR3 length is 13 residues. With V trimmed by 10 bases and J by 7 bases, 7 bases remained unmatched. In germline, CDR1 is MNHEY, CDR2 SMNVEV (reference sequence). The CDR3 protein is CATWDRGRGGYTF. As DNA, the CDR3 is TGTGCCACCTGGGACAGGGGGCGAGGTGGCTACACCTTC.

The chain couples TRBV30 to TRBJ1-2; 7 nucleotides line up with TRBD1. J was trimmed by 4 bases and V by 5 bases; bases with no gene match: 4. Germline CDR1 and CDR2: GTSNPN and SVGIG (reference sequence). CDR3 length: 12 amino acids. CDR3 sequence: CAWRTGRYGYTF. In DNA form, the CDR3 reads TGTGCCTGGCGGACAGGCCGCTATGGCTACACCTTC.

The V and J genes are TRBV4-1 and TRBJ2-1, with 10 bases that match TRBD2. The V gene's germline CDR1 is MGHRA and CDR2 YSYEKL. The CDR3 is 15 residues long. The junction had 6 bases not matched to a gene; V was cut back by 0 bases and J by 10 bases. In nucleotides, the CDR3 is TGCGCCAGCAGCCAAGATCGGCTAGCGGGAGCAGAGCAGTTCTTC. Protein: CASSQDRLAGAEQFF.

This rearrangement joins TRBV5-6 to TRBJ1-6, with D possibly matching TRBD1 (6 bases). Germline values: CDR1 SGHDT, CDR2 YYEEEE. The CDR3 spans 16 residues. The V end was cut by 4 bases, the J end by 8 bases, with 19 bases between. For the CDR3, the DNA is TGTGCCAGCAGCCCGGTGGGGGGGCTATTTGATTCACCCCTCCACTTT. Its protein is CASSPVGGLFDSPLHF.

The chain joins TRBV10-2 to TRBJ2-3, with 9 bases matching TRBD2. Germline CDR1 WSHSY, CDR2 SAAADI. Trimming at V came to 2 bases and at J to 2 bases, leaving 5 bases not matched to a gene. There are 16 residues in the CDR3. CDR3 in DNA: TGCGCCAGCAGTGAGGGCCAGCGGGGGGCCACAGATACGCAGTATTTT. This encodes CASSEGQRGATDTQYF.

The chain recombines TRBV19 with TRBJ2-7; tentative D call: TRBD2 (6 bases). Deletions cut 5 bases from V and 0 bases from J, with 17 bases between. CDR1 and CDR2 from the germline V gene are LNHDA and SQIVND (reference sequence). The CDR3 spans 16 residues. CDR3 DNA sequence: TGTGCCAGTAGTCCTTTTAGTTCGGAGGGCTCCTACGAGCAGTACTTC. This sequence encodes CASSPFSSEGSYEQYF.

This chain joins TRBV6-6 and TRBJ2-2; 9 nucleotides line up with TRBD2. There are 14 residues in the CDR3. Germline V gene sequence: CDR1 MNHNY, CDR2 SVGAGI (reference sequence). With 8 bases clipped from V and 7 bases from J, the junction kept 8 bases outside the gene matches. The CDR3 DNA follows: TGTGCCAGCCAACAGCGGGGGGCGGACGGGGAGCTGTTTTTT. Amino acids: CASQQRGADGELFF.

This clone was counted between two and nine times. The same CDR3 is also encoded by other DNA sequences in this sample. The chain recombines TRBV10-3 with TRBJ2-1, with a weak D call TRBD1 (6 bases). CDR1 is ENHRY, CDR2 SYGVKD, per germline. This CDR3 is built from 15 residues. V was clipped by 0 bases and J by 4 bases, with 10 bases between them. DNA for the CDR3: TGTGCCATCAGTGAGTCTGTGGGGGCTTACAATGAGCAGTTCTTC. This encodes CAISESVGAYNEQFF.

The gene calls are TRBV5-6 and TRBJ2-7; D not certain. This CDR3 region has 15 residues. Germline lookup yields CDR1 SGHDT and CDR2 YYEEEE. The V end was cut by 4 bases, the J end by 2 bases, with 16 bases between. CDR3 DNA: TGTGCCAGCAGCGCCCTAGGTGGTCAGACCTACGAGCAGTACTTC. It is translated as CASSALGGQTYEQYF.

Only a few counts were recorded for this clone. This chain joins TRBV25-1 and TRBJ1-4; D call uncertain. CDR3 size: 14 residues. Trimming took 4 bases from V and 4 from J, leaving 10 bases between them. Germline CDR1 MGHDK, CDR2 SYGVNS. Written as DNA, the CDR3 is TGTGCCAGCAGTGGAGGGCGAAGTAATGAAAAACTGTTTTTT. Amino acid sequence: CASSGGRSNEKLFF.

CDR3 sequence reads: CASIGELGNQPQHF. The CDR3 nucleotides are TGTGCCAGTATCGGAGAGTTGGGCAATCAGCCCCAGCATTTT. This chain connects TRBV6-5 to TRBJ1-5; D gene ambiguous. This CDR3 is built from 14 residues. V was trimmed by 9 bases and J by 2 bases, leaving 14 bases between them. CDR1 is MNHEY, CDR2 SVGAGI, per germline.

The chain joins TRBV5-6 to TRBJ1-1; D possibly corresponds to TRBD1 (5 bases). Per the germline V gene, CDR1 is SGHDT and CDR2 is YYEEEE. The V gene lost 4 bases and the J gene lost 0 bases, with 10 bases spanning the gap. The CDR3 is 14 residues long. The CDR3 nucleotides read TGTGCCAGCAGCCGCCTAGGGGTGAACACTGAAGCTTTCTTT. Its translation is CASSRLGVNTEAFF.

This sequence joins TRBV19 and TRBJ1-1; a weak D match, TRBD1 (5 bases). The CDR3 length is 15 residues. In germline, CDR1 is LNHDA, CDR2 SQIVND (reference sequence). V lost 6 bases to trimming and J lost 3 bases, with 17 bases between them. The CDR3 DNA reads TGTGCCAGTAGCCACGGGGGGGGTTGGGACACTGAAGCTTTCTTT. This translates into CASSHGGGWDTEAFF.

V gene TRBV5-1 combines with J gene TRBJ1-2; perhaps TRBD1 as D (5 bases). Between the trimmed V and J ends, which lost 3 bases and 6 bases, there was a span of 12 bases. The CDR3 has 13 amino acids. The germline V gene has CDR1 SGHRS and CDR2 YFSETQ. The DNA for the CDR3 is TGCGCCAGCAGCTCCCTTACACAGGATGGCTACACCTTC. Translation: CASSSLTQDGYTF.

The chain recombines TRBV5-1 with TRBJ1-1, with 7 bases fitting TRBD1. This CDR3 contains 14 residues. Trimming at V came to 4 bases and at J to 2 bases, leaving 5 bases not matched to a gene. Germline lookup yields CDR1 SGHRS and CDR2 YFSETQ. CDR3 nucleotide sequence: TGCGCCAGCAGCCTCGGGACAGAAAACACTGAAGCTTTCTTT. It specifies CASSLGTENTEAFF.